Below, 16 T cell receptor beta chains from the same sample are listed, as sequenced in a study of regulatory T cells in long-lasting Graves disease. With iRepertoire HTBI primers and Arm-PCR of CDR3 regions, TCR beta libraries were built. MiXCR was run by TCRdb on the multiplex PCR reads, yielding one entry per CDR3 protein. Of about 540,000 distinct CDR3 sequences in the sample, around an eighth were seen once. Stated time point: newly diagnosed GD, antithyroid drugs for less than 3 months. From RNA extracted from PBMCs, the TCR library was made. These data also featured in a second study, about T cells in Graves' hyperthyroidism and ophthalmopathy.

Here the sequenced sample was peripheral blood mononuclear cells (PBMCs), taken at new diagnosis, from a patient treated with antithyroid drugs. Receptor source: a young man with Graves disease.

This clonotype was detected a few times. The chain links TRBV3-1 to TRBJ1-3, with a tentative D call TRBD1 (5 bases). Germline lookup yields CDR1 LGHDT and CDR2 YNNKEL (reference sequence). There are 16 residues in the CDR3. Trimming removed 3 bases from V and 4 bases from J, with 16 bases in between. DNA for the CDR3: TGTGCCAGCAGCCAGGGATTGGCAGGGCCAGGAAACACCATATATTTT. Translation: CASSQGLAGPGNTIYF.

This clonotype was found many times. The chain links TRBV11-1 to TRBJ2-2; 7 nucleotides line up with TRBD2. V trimming: 6 bases; J trimming: 6 bases; junction bases outside the gene matches: 4. In germline, CDR1 is SGHAT, CDR2 FQDESV (reference sequence). CDR3 length: 13 residues. DNA of the CDR3: TGTGCCAGCAGGCGGGAGTACGCCGGGGAGCTGTTTTTT. It codes for CASRREYAGELFF.

In this sample, this clonotype turned up many times. The rearrangement links TRBV7-9 to TRBJ2-3; 8 positions match TRBD1. The CDR3 covers 15 residues. Germline CDR1 and CDR2: SEHNR and FQNEAQ (reference sequence). The V gene end was trimmed by 1 base and the J gene end by 3 bases; junction bases not matched to a gene: 3. The chain's CDR3 is CASSLGGQGTDTQYF. The CDR3 DNA reads TGTGCCAGCAGCTTAGGAGGACAGGGAACAGATACGCAGTATTTT.

The table lists this clonotype with many counts. The chain employs TRBV10-3 and TRBJ1-1, with 8 bases matching TRBD1. Losses at the gene ends were 6 bases for V and 1 base for J; bases not matched to a gene: 10. The germline V gene has CDR1 ENHRY and CDR2 SYGVKD. The CDR3 length is 16 residues. CDR3 nucleotide sequence: TGTGCCATCAGGGAGGCAGGGGGCTCGAGGAACACTGAAGCTTTCTTT. Translated, it gives CAIREAGGSRNTEAFF.

The sample holds a few counts of this clonotype. The rearrangement joins TRBV7-9 to TRBJ2-3, with TRBD2 matching over 10 bases. Unmatched junction bases numbered 4, after V lost 3 bases and J lost 4 bases. The germline CDR1 and CDR2 sequences are SEHNR and FQNEAQ (reference sequence). This CDR3 has 15 amino acids. CDR3 sequence (DNA): TGTGCCAGCAGCTTTAGTCTAGCGGGAGCAGATACGCAGTATTTT. This gives the protein CASSFSLAGADTQYF. Based on the CDR3 plus reference TRBV7-9 and TRBJ2-3, the full variable domain is DTGVSQNPRHKITKRGQNVTFRCDPISEHNRLYWYRQTLGQGPEFLTYFQNEAQLEKSRLLSDRFSAERPKGSFSTLEIQRTEQGDSAMYLCASSFSLAGADTQYFGPGTRLTVL.

The chain has TRBV7-9 and TRBJ2-3, with D maybe TRBD2 (6 bases). The CDR3 extends over 17 amino acids. V was cut by 5 bases and J by 3 bases, with 21 bases left in between. Germline CDR1 and CDR2: SEHNR and FQNEAQ (reference sequence). Here the CDR3 DNA reads TGTGCCAGCAGCCACATCTTGCGGGAATCTAGGACAGATACGCAGTATTTT. This translates into CASSHILRESRTDTQYF.

This clonotype was picked up a small number of times. The J gene is TRBJ2-3, the V gene TRBV12-3 or TRBV12-4, with 12 bases fitting TRBD2. This CDR3 contains 14 residues. V was pared by 2 bases and J by 6 bases, with 0 bases of the junction left unmatched. CDR3 sequence reads: CASSLTSGGDTQYF. In nucleotides, the CDR3 is TGTGCCAGCAGTTTAACTAGCGGGGGGGATACGCAGTATTTT.

J is TRBJ2-6 and V is TRBV7-9, with no clear D. The CDR3 consists of 18 residues. With 6 bases removed from V and 0 bases from J, the gap between germline ends came to 18 bases. Germline V gene data show CDR1 as SEHNR and CDR2 as FQNEAQ (reference sequence). CDR3 residues: CASRSLLRSRSGANVLTF. CDR3 nucleotides: TGTGCCAGCAGGTCACTCCTTCGCTCCCGCTCTGGGGCCAACGTCCTGACTTTC.

With regard to this clonotype: This may arise from a read error, as a much more abundant clone is one base away. This chain joins TRBV13 and TRBJ1-4, with D uncertain. CDR1 and CDR2 (germline): PRHDT, FYEKMQ (reference sequence). V was pared by 4 bases and J by 6 bases, with 18 bases between. This CDR3 contains 16 residues. CDR3 sequence reads: CASSYQWTGADEKLFF. The CDR3 nucleotides are TGTGCCAGCAGCTATCAATGGACGGGAGCTGATGAAAAACTGTTTTTT.

This clonotype has a count of ten or more. The V call is TRBV7-2, the J call TRBJ2-5; D possibly matches TRBD1 or TRBD2 (5 bases each). Trimming stripped 1 base from V and 2 bases from J, with 11 bases between. This CDR3 is 15 amino acids long. In germline, CDR1 is SGHTA, CDR2 FQGNSA. The CDR3 is CASSLGGGLQETQYF. In DNA form, the CDR3 reads TGTGCCAGCAGCTTAGGTGGGGGTTTGCAAGAGACCCAGTACTTC.

This clonotype was observed many times. The V call is TRBV7-2, the J call TRBJ2-2; no clear D gene. CDR1 is SGHTA, CDR2 FQGNSA, per germline. The length of the CDR3 is 11 residues. The V and J ends lost 4 bases and 10 bases respectively, with 7 bases between them. CDR3 in amino acids: CASSWFQELFF. CDR3 DNA: TGTGCCAGCAGCTGGTTTCAGGAGCTGTTTTTT.

This clonotype was counted many times. The chain carries TRBV9 and TRBJ2-5; no clear D. The CDR3 runs 13 residues. V lost 3 bases, J lost 5 bases, and 11 bases lay in between. CDR1 SGDLS and CDR2 YYNGEE come from the germline V gene. The CDR3 DNA sequence: TGTGCCAGCAGCGCGCCGACACGGGAGACCCAGTACTTC. This codes for CASSAPTRETQYF.

This clonotype was found a few times. The rearrangement uses TRBV29-1 and TRBJ2-5; 7 nucleotides match TRBD2. Germline CDR1 SQVTM, CDR2 ANQGSEA. V shed 2 bases, J shed 0 bases, and the junction held 6 bases outside the gene matches. CDR3 length: 15 residues. The CDR3 reads CSVERLAENQETQYF. In DNA form, the CDR3 reads TGCAGCGTTGAACGGCTAGCGGAAAACCAAGAGACCCAGTACTTC.

This clonotype was recorded many times. The chain joins TRBV7-2 to TRBJ2-7; perhaps D is TRBD1 or TRBD2 (5 bases each). Looked up from germline, CDR1 is SGHTA and CDR2 is FQGNSA. The CDR3 contains 15 residues. V lost 0 bases to trimming and J lost 3 bases, with 12 bases between them. The DNA for the CDR3 is TGTGCCAGCAGCTTAGCCCATGGTGGGGGCTACGAGCAGTACTTC. It is translated as CASSLAHGGGYEQYF.

This clonotype was picked up many times. V and J are TRBV11-2 and TRBJ2-5; TRBD1 is a possible D gene (6 bases). The CDR3 is made up of 14 amino acids. CDR1 and CDR2 (germline): SGHAT, FQNNGV. Deletions cut 6 bases from V and 2 bases from J, with 13 bases between. The CDR3 loop reads CASSFGQRQETQYF. For the CDR3, the DNA is TGTGCCAGCAGTTTTGGACAGCGACAAGAGACCCAGTACTTC. Looking up the rest from reference TRBV11-2 and TRBJ2-5 gives the full variable domain: EAGVAQSPRYKIIEKRQSVAFWCNPISGHATLYWYQQILGQGPKLLIQFQNNGVVDDSQLPKDRFSAERLKGVDSTLKIQPAKLEDSAVYLCASSFGQRQETQYFGPGTRLLVL.

This clonotype was observed a few times. The chain carries TRBV7-2 and TRBJ2-5, with D possibly matching TRBD1 (7 bases). Germline V gives CDR1 SGHTA, CDR2 FQGNSA. The CDR3 has 15 amino acids. V lost 5 bases to trimming and J lost 7 bases, with 20 bases between them. CDR3: CASSGSGGSTGTQYF. The CDR3 nucleotides read TGTGCCAGCAGCGGTTCAGGGGGGAGTACGGGGACCCAGTACTTC.